This is a list of T cell receptor beta chains from one sample in a study of control samples from healthy donors and cancer patients. The method was immunoSEQ multiplex PCR; TCRdb's version includes in-frame clones alone and lacks a portion of them. This sample has 130,000 to 150,000 clones, with around 90% found just once. The specimen sequenced was blood. The receptors originated from a man younger than 45 in good health. Both conserved end residues are part of each CDR3. D genes are given only for firm matches. Clone size is shown for a subset of rows, as once, few, many or a class of expanded clone.

d_call,j_call,v_call,clone_size,cdr3_nt,cdr3_aa
.,TRBJ1-5,TRBV4-1,once,TGCGCCAGCAGCCAAGTCATCTCGGCCAGGGTAGGTCAGCCCCAGCATTTT,CASSQVISARVGQPQHF
TRBD2,TRBJ2-1,TRBV7-9,.,TGTGCCAGCAGCCCCTCCGAGACTAGCGGGAGGAAAGAGCAGTTCTTC,CASSPSETSGRKEQFF
.,TRBJ1-2,TRBV11-1,.,TGTGCCAGCAGCCCCAGGACCTATGGCTACACCTTC,CASSPRTYGYTF
TRBD1,TRBJ1-4,TRBV5-4,.,TGTGCCAGCAGCTGGGGACAGGGCTTTACTAATGAAAAACTGTTTTTT,CASSWGQGFTNEKLFF
.,TRBJ2-2,TRBV5-4,few,TGTGCCAGCAGCTTTGGGAAGGACACCGGGGAGCTGTTTTTT,CASSFGKDTGELFF
.,TRBJ2-7,TRBV6-1,.,TGTGCCAGCAGTGAAACCGAGGTCTCCGAGCAGTACTTC,CASSETEVSEQYF
.,TRBJ1-1,TRBV27,few,TGTGCCAGCAGTTTATCGACGCGGGGCGGGGCTGAAGCTTTCTTT,CASSLSTRGGAEAFF
.,TRBJ1-6,TRBV3-1/TRBV3-2,once,TGTGCCAGCAGCCTCAGGGTATCGAATTCACCCCTCCACTTT,CASSLRVSNSPLHF
TRBD1,TRBJ1-6,TRBV7-6,.,TGTGCCAGCAGCTTCGGACAGGGGCCGCCATCACCCCTCCACTTT,CASSFGQGPPSPLHF
.,TRBJ1-5,TRBV6-5,.,TGTGCCAGCAGTTACTCTTCACAGTTCAATCAGCCCCAGCATTTT,CASSYSSQFNQPQHF
TRBD1,TRBJ2-7,TRBV12-5,once,TGTGCTAGTGGTCCAGGACAGGGATTCGACGAGCAGTACTTC,CASGPGQGFDEQYF
.,TRBJ1-1,TRBV10-3,.,TGTGCCATCGGGACCCTCCCTGAAGCTTTCTTT,CAIGTLPEAFF
.,TRBJ1-1,TRBV11-2,.,TGTGCCAGCAGCTCATCAGGGACCGCCACTGAAGCTTTCTTT,CASSSSGTATEAFF
.,TRBJ1-5,TRBV7-8,.,TGTGCCAGCAGCTTTACAGCGACCAACAATCAGCCCCAGCATTTT,CASSFTATNNQPQHF
.,TRBJ2-1,TRBV6-5,.,TGTGCCAGCAGGAATAGCGGATCACTCTACAATGAGCAGTTCTTC,CASRNSGSLYNEQFF
TRBD1,TRBJ1-2,TRBV4-3,.,TGCGCCAGCAGCCAAGAGGGACAGGGGTGGGGCTACACCTTC,CASSQEGQGWGYTF
TRBD2,TRBJ2-2,TRBV9,.,TGTGCCAGCAGCCCAAGCGGGGTTCGAGGCACCGGGGAGCTGTTTTTT,CASSPSGVRGTGELFF
TRBD1,TRBJ1-1,TRBV5-1,.,TGCGCCAGCAGCTTTTCAACCATTGGACAGGGGAACACTGAAGCTTTCTTT,CASSFSTIGQGNTEAFF
TRBD1,TRBJ1-2,TRBV5-4,.,TGTGCCAGCAACAAGGGACAGGGTTATGGCTACACCTTC,CASNKGQGYGYTF
TRBD2,TRBJ2-7,TRBV6-1,.,TGTGCCAGCACCCCCCCGGGGGGATTCTACGAGCAGTACTTC,CASTPPGGFYEQYF
.,TRBJ2-3,TRBV9,.,TGTGCCAGCAGCCCATTTTCTAGAGCAGATACGCAGTATTTT,CASSPFSRADTQYF
TRBD1,TRBJ1-6,TRBV9,once,TGTGCCAGCAGCCCCAGGGGGGGTAATTCACCCCTCCACTTT,CASSPRGGNSPLHF
.,TRBJ2-2,TRBV4-1,.,TGCGCCAGCAGCCAAGCGACAGCGAACACCGGGGAGCTGTTTTTT,CASSQATANTGELFF
.,TRBJ1-5,TRBV19,.,TGTGCCAGTAGTAGGTACCGGGGCGAAAATCAGCCCCAGCATTTT,CASSRYRGENQPQHF
TRBD2,TRBJ2-3,TRBV5-4,.,TGTGCCAGCAGCCATATCCGGGGACTAGCCAGTCGTACGCAGTATTTT,CASSHIRGLASRTQYF
TRBD2,TRBJ2-7,TRBV5-6,once,TGTGCCAGCAGCTTGGGGCTAGCGGGCGTTTACGAGCAGTACTTC,CASSLGLAGVYEQYF
TRBD2,TRBJ2-7,TRBV7-9,.,TGTGCCAGCAGCGAAAACTACGGGAGGGTGCGTGAGCAGTACTTC,CASSENYGRVREQYF
.,TRBJ2-6,TRBV7-2,.,TGTGCCAGCAGCTTAGTCCTACAGGGTAGCTCTGGGGCCAACGTCCTGACTTTC,CASSLVLQGSSGANVLTF
.,TRBJ2-7,TRBV19,.,TGTGCCAGTAGTGACCTGGGGAAGGGGTGGACCTACGAGCAGTACTTC,CASSDLGKGWTYEQYF
.,TRBJ2-5,TRBV4-1,.,TGCGCCAGCAGCCAGGGGTTAGCGAACAAACAAGAGACCCAGTACTTC,CASSQGLANKQETQYF
.,TRBJ2-7,TRBV27,.,TGTGCCAGCAGCGGGCTAACCTACGAGCAGTACTTC,CASSGLTYEQYF
.,TRBJ1-2,TRBV7-9,.,TGTGCCAGCAGCTCGGGGGCCAACTATGGCTACACCTTC,CASSSGANYGYTF
.,TRBJ2-7,TRBV27,.,TGTGCCAGCAGTCCAACATATGACAGTACCTACGAGCAGTACTTC,CASSPTYDSTYEQYF
.,TRBJ2-2,TRBV5-1,.,TGCGCCAGCAGCTCCGGGACGGATAACACCGGGGAGCTGTTTTTT,CASSSGTDNTGELFF
.,TRBJ2-7,TRBV7-2,.,TGTGCCAGCAGCTTAGGGGCCACCTACGAGCAGTACTTC,CASSLGATYEQYF
.,TRBJ2-2,TRBV12-3/TRBV12-4,.,TGTGCCAGCAGCGCAGGGTCCGGGGAGCTGTTTTTT,CASSAGSGELFF
TRBD1,TRBJ2-7,TRBV30,.,TGTGCCTGGAGTGGGGACAGGATTTACGAGCAGTACTTC,CAWSGDRIYEQYF
TRBD2,TRBJ2-3,TRBV9,once,TGTGCCAGCAGCGAGGCGGGAGGACTCACAGATACGCAGTATTTT,CASSEAGGLTDTQYF
.,TRBJ1-1,TRBV7-2,.,TGTGCCAGCAGCTTAGATTTTCGGGGGGACACTGAAGCTTTCTTT,CASSLDFRGDTEAFF
TRBD2,TRBJ2-1,TRBV19,.,TGTGCCAGTAGTGACTTTAGCGGGGGGTCTTACAATGAGCAGTTCTTC,CASSDFSGGSYNEQFF
.,TRBJ2-7,TRBV2,.,TGTGCCAGCAGTGAGGCCCACGAGCAGTACTTC,CASSEAHEQYF
.,TRBJ2-3,TRBV18,once,TGTGCCAGCTCACTGGACAGTACGCAGTATTTT,CASSLDSTQYF
.,TRBJ2-2,TRBV24-1,.,TGTGCCACCAGTGAGGCGGGCCAAACGAGCGGGGAGCTGTTTTTT,CATSEAGQTSGELFF
.,TRBJ1-1,TRBV7-9,.,TGTGCCAGCAGCTTAACGCCTTATGGGCTAGCAATGAACACTGAAGCTTTCTTT,CASSLTPYGLAMNTEAFF
TRBD2,TRBJ2-7,TRBV7-9,.,TGTGCCAGCAGCGCCCGGACTAGCGGGGAGCAGTACTTC,CASSARTSGEQYF
.,TRBJ2-2,TRBV3-1/TRBV3-2,.,TGTGCCAGCAGCCCTTACTTGACCGGGGAGCTGTTTTTT,CASSPYLTGELFF
.,TRBJ1-2,TRBV28,.,TGTGCCAGCAGTTTCGATGAAGGCTACACCTTC,CASSFDEGYTF
.,TRBJ2-2,TRBV29-1,.,TGCAGCGCCAAAGCGGCAGGGCAACGCACCGGGGAGCTGTTTTTT,CSAKAAGQRTGELFF
.,TRBJ1-6,TRBV23-1,.,TGCGCCAGCAGTCTCTCCTATAATTCACCCCTCCACTTT,CASSLSYNSPLHF
.,TRBJ2-1,TRBV2,few,TGTGCCAGCATGGGCTCCAGCTCCTACAATGAGCAGTTCTTC,CASMGSSSYNEQFF
TRBD1,TRBJ1-4,TRBV9,.,TGTGCCAGCAGCGGCGAGGGGGCGCCAGAAAAACTGTTTTTT,CASSGEGAPEKLFF
TRBD2,TRBJ2-2,TRBV2,.,TGTGCCAGCAGGGGCGGCGGGGGGGCCCCCGGGGAGCTGTTTTTT,CASRGGGGAPGELFF
TRBD2,TRBJ2-1,TRBV27,.,TGTGCCAGCAGTAGGGGGACTAGTTGGTGGAGTGAGCAGTTCTTC,CASSRGTSWWSEQFF
TRBD1,TRBJ1-2,TRBV6-6,.,TGTGCCAGCAGTTACGCGGGACAGTATGTGGGCTACACCTTC,CASSYAGQYVGYTF